Listed below are T cell receptor beta chains from one sample, sequenced in a study of T cells after posttransplantation cyclophosphamide. The method was immunoSEQ multiplex PCR; TCRdb's version includes in-frame clones alone and lacks a portion of them. The table lists around 44,000 clones, no singletons, with roughly 2% in the top ten. Source material: PBMCs. All receptors derive from a man aged 40-55 years in good health, CMV-negative, and a related stem cell transplant donor. The CDR3 runs from the conserved cysteine through the conserved F or W. The D gene is left open where the match is weak. Clone sizes are given selectively: once, few, many, or a class where the clone is expanded.

d_call j_call clone_size v_call cdr3_aa cdr3_nt
- TRBJ1-5 many TRBV7-6 CASSPTGRSNQPQHF TGTGCCAGCAGCCCGACAGGACGTAGCAATCAGCCCCAGCATTTT
TRBD1 TRBJ2-6 many TRBV11-2 CASSSVGQGGPSGANVLTF TGTGCCAGCAGCTCCGTAGGACAGGGGGGACCCTCTGGGGCCAACGTCCTGACTTTC
- TRBJ2-7 few TRBV7-8 CASSLAMQVIGEQYF TGTGCCAGCAGCTTAGCGATGCAGGTAATCGGCGAGCAGTACTTC
TRBD1 TRBJ2-2 many TRBV5-1 CASSLVGQENTGELFF TGCGCCAGCAGCTTGGTGGGACAGGAGAACACCGGGGAGCTGTTTTTT
TRBD1 TRBJ1-2 many TRBV19 CASDPGTDNGYTF TGTGCCAGTGACCCAGGGACAGATAATGGCTACACCTTC
- TRBJ2-7 - TRBV9 CASSVAPTENYEQYF TGTGCCAGCAGCGTAGCTCCAACAGAAAACTACGAGCAGTACTTC
- TRBJ2-4 many TRBV6-5 CASSYRPSATKNIQYF TGTGCCAGCAGTTACCGTCCCAGCGCAACCAAAAACATTCAGTACTTC
TRBD1 TRBJ1-2 many TRBV13 CASSLGGQGSRINGYTF TGTGCCAGCAGCTTAGGCGGACAGGGTTCCCGGATTAATGGCTACACCTTC
- TRBJ2-2 many TRBV27 CASSLIGSGGELFF TGTGCCAGCAGTTTAATCGGGAGTGGCGGGGAGCTGTTTTTT
TRBD1 TRBJ1-5 - TRBV10-3 CAISYTGDGNQPQHF TGTGCCATCAGTTATACAGGGGATGGCAATCAGCCCCAGCATTTT
TRBD2 TRBJ2-3 few TRBV6-1 CASSGRLAGGGDTQYF TGTGCCAGCAGTGGCAGACTAGCGGGAGGTGGAGATACGCAGTATTTT
TRBD2 TRBJ2-1 many TRBV9 CASSVVPGGPGEQFF TGTGCCAGCAGCGTAGTTCCGGGAGGGCCGGGTGAGCAGTTCTTC
- TRBJ2-3 few TRBV5-6 CASSWGRTEGTQYF TGTGCCAGCAGCTGGGGGAGGACCGAGGGTACGCAGTATTTT
- TRBJ1-5 many TRBV4-1 CASSQDIQWDQPQHF TGCGCCAGCAGCCAAGATATACAGTGGGATCAGCCCCAGCATTTT
TRBD1 TRBJ2-5 many TRBV7-9 CASSLATFLGQVQETQYF TGTGCCAGCAGCTTAGCTACCTTTCTTGGACAGGTCCAAGAGACCCAGTACTTC
- TRBJ1-1 many TRBV19 CASSPGQGMNTEAFF TGTGCCAGTAGCCCGGGGCAGGGGATGAACACTGAAGCTTTCTTT
TRBD1 TRBJ1-5 many TRBV9 CASSAGQGPSPQHF TGTGCCAGCAGCGCGGGACAGGGCCCTTCGCCCCAGCATTTT
- TRBJ2-1 few TRBV4-2 CASSQRMRSEQFF TGTGCCAGCAGCCAACGGATGCGGAGCGAGCAGTTCTTC
TRBD2 TRBJ2-3 many TRBV7-2 CASSLGTSTDTQYF TGTGCCAGCAGCTTGGGGACTAGTACAGATACGCAGTATTTT
TRBD1 TRBJ1-2 many TRBV10-3 CASSTGVDYGYTF TGTGCCTCCTCGACAGGGGTGGACTATGGCTACACCTTC
TRBD1 TRBJ2-7 few TRBV14 CASRGQGLYEQYF TGTGCCAGCAGGGGACAGGGCCTCTACGAGCAGTACTTC
- TRBJ2-2 many TRBV4-3 CASSQEGGPTNTGELFF TGCGCCAGCAGCCAAGAAGGAGGACCCACAAACACCGGGGAGCTGTTTTTT
- TRBJ2-5 many TRBV2 CASSPGETQYF TGTGCCAGCAGTCCAGGGGAGACCCAGTACTTC
- TRBJ2-1 many TRBV2 CASKPRGSSYNEQFF TGTGCCAGTAAGCCCCGGGGAAGCTCCTACAATGAGCAGTTCTTC
- TRBJ2-5 few TRBV12-1 CASSFEVQGGYQETQYF TGTGCCAGCAGCTTTGAGGTACAGGGGGGATACCAAGAGACCCAGTACTTC
- TRBJ1-6 many TRBV11-2 CASKRARGSPLHF TGTGCCAGCAAAAGGGCAAGGGGTTCACCCCTCCACTTT
- TRBJ2-1 many TRBV6-6 CASSLSGVYNEQFF TGTGCCAGCAGTCTAAGCGGAGTATACAATGAGCAGTTCTTC
- TRBJ1-1 many TRBV11-2 CASTKGGSGHTEAFF TGTGCCAGCACAAAGGGAGGGTCTGGGCACACTGAAGCTTTCTTT
- TRBJ1-1 many TRBV6-6 CASRTDQGTEAFF TGTGCCAGCAGGACTGATCAGGGAACTGAAGCTTTCTTT
- TRBJ2-3 many TRBV19 CASSNPGQPDTQYF TGTGCCAGTAGCAATCCCGGACAGCCAGATACGCAGTATTTT
TRBD2 TRBJ2-1 many TRBV5-4 CASSLSGPSYNEQFF TGTGCCAGCAGCCTTAGCGGGCCCTCCTACAATGAGCAGTTCTTC
- TRBJ2-3 many TRBV7-9 CASSLAGHSDTQYF TGTGCCAGCAGCTTAGCGGGACACTCAGATACGCAGTATTTT
- TRBJ1-4 many TRBV6-1 CASSGQSNEKLFF TGTGCCAGCAGCGGACAATCTAATGAAAAACTGTTTTTT
- TRBJ2-1 many TRBV29-1 CSVAPLGQVYNEQFF TGCAGCGTTGCCCCTTTGGGACAAGTCTACAATGAGCAGTTCTTC
TRBD2 TRBJ2-1 many TRBV5-1 CASHPGTSWNEQFF TGCGCCAGCCATCCAGGGACTAGTTGGAATGAGCAGTTCTTC
- TRBJ1-4 many TRBV5-5 CASSLLQGREKLFF TGTGCCAGCAGCTTGCTACAGGGTAGAGAAAAACTGTTTTTT
TRBD1 TRBJ1-2 many TRBV7-9 CASSLEPGQGNYGYTF TGTGCCAGCAGCTTGGAACCGGGACAGGGGAACTATGGCTACACCTTC
- TRBJ2-1 many TRBV6-1 CASSLGQNSYNEQFF TGTGCCAGCAGCCTCGGACAGAACTCCTACAATGAGCAGTTCTTC
TRBD2 TRBJ2-1 many TRBV27 CASSLGTSEGNEQFF TGTGCCAGCAGTCTCGGGACTAGCGAAGGCAATGAGCAGTTCTTC
TRBD1 TRBJ2-5 - TRBV10-2 CASTITAQGAKTQYF TGCGCCAGCACTATTACGGCTCAGGGGGCGAAGACCCAGTACTTC
- TRBJ2-1 many TRBV6-1 CASSELSDPSYNEQFF TGTGCCAGCAGTGAACTAAGCGACCCCTCCTACAATGAGCAGTTCTTC
- TRBJ2-1 many TRBV7-2 CASSFQSTTGSSYNEQFF TGTGCCAGCAGCTTTCAGTCCACGACAGGCAGCTCCTACAATGAGCAGTTCTTC
TRBD2 TRBJ2-1 few TRBV9 CASSKPGLAYNEQFF TGTGCCAGCAGCAAACCGGGACTAGCGTACAATGAGCAGTTCTTC
- TRBJ1-1 many TRBV7-8 CASSTYAGGENTEAFF TGTGCCAGCAGCACATATGCGGGGGGCGAGAACACTGAAGCTTTCTTT
- TRBJ1-2 - TRBV9 CASSAPGGYTF TGTGCCAGCAGCGCCCCGGGGGGCTACACCTTC
- TRBJ2-3 many TRBV19 CASSIAPGVGTQYF TGTGCCAGTAGTATAGCCCCAGGGGTCGGCACGCAGTATTTT
- TRBJ1-5 many TRBV7-2 CASSLRGSQPQHF TGTGCCAGCAGCTTGCGGGGATCTCAGCCCCAGCATTTT
TRBD1 TRBJ2-2 - TRBV18 CASSPRTGKTGELFF TGTGCCAGCTCACCAAGGACAGGCAAGACCGGGGAGCTGTTTTTT
TRBD2 TRBJ2-5 - TRBV5-1 CASSLGRASGGRVQYF TGCGCCAGCAGCTTGGGCCGGGCTAGCGGGGGTCGGGTGCAGTACTTC
TRBD2 TRBJ2-1 many TRBV27 CASSFIAGGHEQFF TGTGCCAGCAGTTTTATCGCGGGGGGTCATGAGCAGTTCTTC
TRBD2 TRBJ2-5 many TRBV10-2 CASRHSVAGGQTQYF TGCGCCAGCAGACATTCTGTAGCGGGGGGGCAGACCCAGTACTTC
- TRBJ2-7 many TRBV19 CASSSTGTFAYEQYF TGTGCCAGTAGTTCGACAGGAACTTTTGCCTACGAGCAGTACTTC
- TRBJ2-7 many TRBV6-6 CASSPEDYEQYF TGTGCCAGCAGTCCCGAGGACTACGAGCAGTACTTC
- TRBJ2-5 - TRBV5-1 CASSLDAVSETQYF TGCGCCAGCAGCTTGGATGCGGTTTCGGAGACCCAGTACTTC
TRBD1 TRBJ2-1 many TRBV27 CASSWDRPQRNEQFF TGTGCCAGCAGTTGGGACAGGCCCCAAAGGAATGAGCAGTTCTTC
- TRBJ2-5 many TRBV13 CASSPPRSETQYF TGTGCCAGCAGCCCCCCGCGGAGCGAGACCCAGTACTTC
- TRBJ2-5 many TRBV5-1 CASRTSGVETQYF TGCGCCAGCAGGACTAGTGGGGTTGAGACCCAGTACTTC